A selection of T cell receptor beta chains follows, all from one sample in a study of OX40 agonist ivuxolimab in advanced cancers. The protocol was immunoSEQ multiplex PCR, while the TCRdb copy is restricted to in-frame clones and leaves out a portion. Among about 38,000 clones listed, about 92% were seen once. The sample was CD4+ or CD8+ T cells sorted from blood, taken in a trial of the OX40 agonist ivuxolimab. All receptors derive from an adult with an advanced solid tumor such as melanoma, head and neck, liver or kidney cancer. CDR3s include the opening cysteine and the closing phenylalanine or tryptophan. D genes are given only for firm matches. Size is stated for part of the rows, as once, few or many counts, or as a class when the clone is expanded.

d_gene	v_gene	j_gene	len	abundance	CDR3nt	CDR3aa
-	TRBV6-6	TRBJ1-4	13	-	TGTGCCAGCAGTCCGGGGAAAGGGGAAAAACTGTTTTTT	CASSPGKGEKLFF
TRBD1	TRBV7-8	TRBJ1-1	16	-	TGTGCCAGCAGCTCATCAAGGGACAGGGGGCGGACTGAAGCTTTCTTT	CASSSSRDRGRTEAFF
TRBD2	TRBV7-9	TRBJ2-1	16	-	TGTGCCAGCAGCGACTCTCGGGAGGGCCCTAGATATGAGCAGTTCTTC	CASSDSREGPRYEQFF
TRBD1	TRBV19	TRBJ1-2	14	-	TGTGCCAGTAGTATTATCCAACAGGGGAGAAACTACACCTTC	CASSIIQQGRNYTF
TRBD2	TRBV4-1	TRBJ2-2	15	-	TGCGCCAGCAGCCGGGGACTAGCGAACACCGGGGAGCTGTTTTTT	CASSRGLANTGELFF
TRBD2	TRBV7-9	TRBJ2-7	14	-	TGTGCCAGCAGTGGGGGACTAGAGGAATACGAGCAGTACTTC	CASSGGLEEYEQYF
TRBD2	TRBV30	TRBJ2-1	13	few	TGTGCCTGGGGACTAGGATCCTACAATGAGCAGTTCTTC	CAWGLGSYNEQFF
TRBD1	TRBV7-9	TRBJ2-2	16	-	TGTGCCAGCAGCTTGCCGGGACAGGGAAACACCGGGGAGCTGTTTTTT	CASSLPGQGNTGELFF
-	TRBV6-5	TRBJ1-5	12	-	TGTGCCAGCAACCCTAGCAATCAGCCCCAGCATTTT	CASNPSNQPQHF
-	TRBV25-1	TRBJ2-1	14	-	TGTGCCAGCAGTGAATATACGAGGGGCCATGAGCAGTTCTTC	CASSEYTRGHEQFF
TRBD1	TRBV11-2	TRBJ2-7	15	-	TGTGCCAGCAGCTTAGTCTGGGACAGCCACTACGAGCAGTACTTC	CASSLVWDSHYEQYF
TRBD1	TRBV6-6	TRBJ2-1	14	few	TGTGCCAGCAGTTACTCGGGACAGGGGAATGAGCAGTTCTTC	CASSYSGQGNEQFF
-	TRBV5-1	TRBJ2-3	16	-	TGCGCCAGCAGCTTGGCAGCCCAGCTCCTCACAGATACGCAGTATTTT	CASSLAAQLLTDTQYF
TRBD2	TRBV7-9	TRBJ2-3	15	-	TGTGCCAGCAGCCCCGGGACTAGCGGCACAGATACGCAGTATTTT	CASSPGTSGTDTQYF
-	TRBV4-1	TRBJ2-5	14	-	TGCGCCAGCAGCCAAGAGTCGGTTGGAGAGACCCAGTACTTC	CASSQESVGETQYF
-	TRBV7-9	TRBJ2-7	12	-	TGTGCCAGCAGCTTAGGAGAGTACGAGCAGTACTTC	CASSLGEYEQYF
TRBD2	TRBV6-1	TRBJ2-7	15	-	TGTGCCAGCAGTGCCGGACTAGCACTCTCCTACGAGCAGTACTTC	CASSAGLALSYEQYF
-	TRBV5-6	TRBJ2-2	17	-	TGTGCCAGCAGTCTTCCGGGACTCGTAACGAACACCGGGGAGCTGTTTTTT	CASSLPGLVTNTGELFF
TRBD2	TRBV19	TRBJ2-1	15	-	TGTGCCAGTAGTACTTTAGCGGGATTTTACAATGAGCAGTTCTTC	CASSTLAGFYNEQFF
TRBD2	TRBV9	TRBJ2-1	19	once	TGTGCCAGCAGCGTAGAAGTGGCGACTAGCGGGAGCTCCTACAATGAGCAGTTCTTC	CASSVEVATSGSSYNEQFF
-	TRBV6-1	TRBJ1-1	12	-	TGTGCCAGCAGGACGCCGGGGTTTAACGCTTTCTTT	CASRTPGFNAFF
-	TRBV15	TRBJ1-4	11	-	TGTGCCACCAGCGGGGGGGAAAAACTGTTTTTT	CATSGGEKLFF